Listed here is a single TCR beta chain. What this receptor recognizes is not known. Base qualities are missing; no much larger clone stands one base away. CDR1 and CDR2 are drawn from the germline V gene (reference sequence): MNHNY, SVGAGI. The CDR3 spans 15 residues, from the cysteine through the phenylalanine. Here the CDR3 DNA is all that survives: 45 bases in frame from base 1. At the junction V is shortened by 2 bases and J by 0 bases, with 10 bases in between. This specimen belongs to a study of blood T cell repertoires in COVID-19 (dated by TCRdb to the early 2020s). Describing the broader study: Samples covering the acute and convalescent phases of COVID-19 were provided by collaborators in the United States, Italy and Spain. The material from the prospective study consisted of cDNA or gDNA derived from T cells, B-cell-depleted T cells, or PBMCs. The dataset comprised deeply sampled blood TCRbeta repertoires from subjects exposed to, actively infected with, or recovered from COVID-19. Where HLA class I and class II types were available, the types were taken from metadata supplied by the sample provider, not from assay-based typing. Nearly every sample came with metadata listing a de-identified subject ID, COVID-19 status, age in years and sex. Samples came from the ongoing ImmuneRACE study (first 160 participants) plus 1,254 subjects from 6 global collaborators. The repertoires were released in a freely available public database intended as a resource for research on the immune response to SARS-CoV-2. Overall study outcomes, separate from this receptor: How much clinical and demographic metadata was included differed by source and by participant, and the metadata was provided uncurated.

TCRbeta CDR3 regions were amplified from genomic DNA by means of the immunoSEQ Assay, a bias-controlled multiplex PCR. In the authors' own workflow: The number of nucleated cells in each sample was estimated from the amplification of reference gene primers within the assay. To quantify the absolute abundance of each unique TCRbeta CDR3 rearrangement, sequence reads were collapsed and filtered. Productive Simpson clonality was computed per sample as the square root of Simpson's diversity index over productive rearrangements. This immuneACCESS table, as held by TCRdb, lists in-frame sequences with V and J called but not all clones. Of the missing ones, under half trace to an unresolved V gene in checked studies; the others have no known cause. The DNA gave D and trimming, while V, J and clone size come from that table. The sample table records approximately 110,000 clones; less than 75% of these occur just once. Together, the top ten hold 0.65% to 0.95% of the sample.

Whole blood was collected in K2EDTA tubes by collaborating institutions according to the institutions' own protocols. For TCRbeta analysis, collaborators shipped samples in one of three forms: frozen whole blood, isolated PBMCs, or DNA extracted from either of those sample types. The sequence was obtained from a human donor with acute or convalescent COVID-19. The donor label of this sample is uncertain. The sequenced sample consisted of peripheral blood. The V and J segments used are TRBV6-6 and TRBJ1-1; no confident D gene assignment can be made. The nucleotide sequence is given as TGTGCCAGCAGTTACGAGGGTCGCCTGAACACTGAAGCTTTCTTT. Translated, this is CASSYEGRLNTEAFF.